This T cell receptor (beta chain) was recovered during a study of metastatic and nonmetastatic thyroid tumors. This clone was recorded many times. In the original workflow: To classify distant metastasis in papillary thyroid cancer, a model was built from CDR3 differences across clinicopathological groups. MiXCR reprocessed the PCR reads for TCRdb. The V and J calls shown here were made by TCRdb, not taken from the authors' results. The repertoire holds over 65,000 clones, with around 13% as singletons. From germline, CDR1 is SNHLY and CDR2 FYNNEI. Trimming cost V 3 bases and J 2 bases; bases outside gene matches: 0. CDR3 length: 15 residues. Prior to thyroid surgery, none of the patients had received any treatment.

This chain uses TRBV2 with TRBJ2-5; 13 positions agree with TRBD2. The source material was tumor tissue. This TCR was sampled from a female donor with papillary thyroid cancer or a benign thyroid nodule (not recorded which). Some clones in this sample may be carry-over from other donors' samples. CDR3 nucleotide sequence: TGTGCCAGCAGTGAGGGACTAGCGGGGCAAGAGACCCAGTACTTC. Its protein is CASSEGLAGQETQYF.